These 24 T cell receptor beta chains share one sample of origin, sequenced in a study of response to subunit inactivated influenza vaccine. One entry per CDR3 protein results from TCRdb running MiXCR on the RT-PCR reads. Of 150,000 to 200,000 distinct CDR3 sequences in the sample, approximately 12% are singletons; the top ten hold over 25%. This sample was also put to use in a study of T cells expressing NK-cell markers. That investigation notes: Beta-chain TCR cDNA was generated via 5'RACE template switching with UMIs.

This specimen was CD8+ T cells sorted from PBMCs, taken approximately 13 days after vaccination. These receptors all stem from a man aged 45-65 years who received an inactivated influenza vaccine.

A few counts support this clonotype. The chain uses TRBV9 and TRBJ2-1; 12 nucleotides match TRBD2. This CDR3 region has 16 residues. The J segment lost 10 bases and the V segment lost 0 bases, leaving 8 bases of the junction unmatched. Germline V gene sequence: CDR1 SGDLS, CDR2 YYNGEE. This CDR3 reads CASSVVSSGGAWEQFF. CDR3 DNA: TGTGCCAGCAGCGTAGTATCTAGCGGGGGGGCCTGGGAGCAGTTCTTC.

In its sample, this clonotype was seen a few times. The V and J genes are TRBV29-1 and TRBJ2-1; D possibly corresponds to TRBD1 (5 bases). V lost 6 bases and J lost 10, with 7 bases in between. The CDR3 extends over 9 amino acids. Germline CDR1 and CDR2: SQVTM and ANQGSEA. This chain's CDR3 is CSVDREQFF. The CDR3 region has the DNA TGCAGCGTCGACAGAGAGCAGTTCTTC.

This clonotype was recorded a few times. V and J are TRBV12-3 or TRBV12-4 and TRBJ2-6; D uncertain. The CDR3 is 17 residues long. The V end was cut by 5 bases, the J end by 0 bases, with 14 bases between. CDR3 amino acids: CASSPGPPFSGANVLTF. The CDR3 nucleotides read TGTGCCAGCAGTCCCGGGCCCCCTTTCTCTGGGGCCAACGTCCTGACTTTC.

The CDR3 is CASSLAGTSGYEQYF. CDR3 coding DNA: TGTGCCAGCAGCCTGGCCGGGACTAGCGGTTACGAGCAGTACTTC. The rearrangement uses TRBV28 and TRBJ2-7; 11 nucleotides match TRBD2. CDR3 length: 15 residues. V was clipped by 6 bases and J by 4 bases; unmatched bases: 8. Germline-derived CDR1 and CDR2 are MDHEN and SYDVKM.

In DNA form, the CDR3 reads TGTGCCAGCCACCGAGGCGGGAGAGGGGATACGCAGTATTTT. Its protein product is CASHRGGRGDTQYF. The J gene is TRBJ2-3, the V gene TRBV18; 7 nucleotides agree with TRBD2. V lost 8 bases, J lost 6 bases, and 11 bases stayed unmatched. The CDR3 sequence is 14 residues long. CDR1 is KGHSH, CDR2 LQKENI, per germline. The full variable domain, with the rest looked up from reference TRBV18 and TRBJ2-3, is NAGVMQNPRHLVRRRGQEARLRCSPMKGHSHVYWYRQLPEEGLKFMVYLQKENIIDESGMPKERFSAEFPKEGPSILRIQQVVRGDSAAYFCASHRGGRGDTQYFGPGTRLTVL.

The V gene is TRBV25-1, the J gene TRBJ1-1; weak D call: TRBD1 (5 bases). Trimming left V 6 bases short and J 0 bases short, with 14 bases between. The CDR3 is made up of 15 amino acids. In germline, CDR1 is MGHDK, CDR2 SYGVNS. CDR3 sequence reads: CASSPGPSLNTEAFF. CDR3 DNA: TGTGCCAGCAGCCCGGGACCGAGTTTGAACACTGAAGCTTTCTTT.

The chain uses TRBV7-2 and TRBJ2-4; D remains unclear. Trimming left V 4 bases short and J 0 bases short, with 10 bases between. The CDR3 covers 15 residues. Germline CDR1 reads SGHTA; CDR2 reads FQGNSA. CDR3 nucleotide sequence: TGTGCCAGCAGCTCAGAGATCTTAGCCAAAAACATTCAGTACTTC. This sequence encodes CASSSEILAKNIQYF.

The rearrangement uses TRBV5-1 and TRBJ1-1, with 8 bases fitting TRBD1. CDR1 is SGHRS and CDR2 is YFSETQ in the germline V gene. This CDR3 contains 14 residues. V trimming: 5 bases; J trimming: 6 bases; junction bases outside the gene matches: 9. The DNA for the CDR3 is TGCGCCAGCAGGTTGACAGGGGATATGGCTGAAGCTTTCTTT. Protein sequence: CASRLTGDMAEAFF.

Concerning this clonotype itself: A read error may be the cause here, since a much bigger clone is one base away. This chain links TRBV28 with TRBJ2-5; D assignment may be TRBD1 or TRBD2 (5 bases each). The germline V gene encodes CDR1 MDHEN and CDR2 SYDVKM. This CDR3 is built from 16 residues. The germline V and J ends were trimmed by 3 bases and 5 bases, with 19 bases remaining between them. CDR3 sequence reads: CASSLRSGTARETQYF. The CDR3 coding sequence is TGTGCCAGCAGTTTGAGATCCGGGACGGCTCGCGAGACCCAGTACTTC.

The chain is built from TRBV5-1 and TRBJ1-2; 7 nucleotides align to TRBD1. V gave up 5 bases and J gave up 4 bases; unmatched junction bases: 11. The CDR3 is 15 residues long. Germline V gene lookup returns CDR1 SGHRS and CDR2 YFSETQ. CDR3 nucleotide sequence: TGCGCCAGCAGTTCGACAGGGATGGACAGCTATGGCTACACCTTC. Its translation: CASSSTGMDSYGYTF.

This clonotype occurred many times. This chain links TRBV6-5 with TRBJ1-4; D is ambiguous. Trimming removed 0 bases from V and 7 bases from J, with 18 bases in between. Germline V gene sequence: CDR1 MNHEY, CDR2 SVGAGI. This CDR3 is built from 17 residues. The CDR3 region has the DNA TGTGCCAGCAGTTACTCGAAGGAGCGGCCCTATCGTGAAAAACTGTTTTTT. Its translation: CASSYSKERPYREKLFF.

This CDR3 reads CASSRLSNRQGLDEQYF. CDR3 coding DNA: TGTGCCAGCAGCCGACTGAGTAACCGACAGGGTCTTGACGAGCAGTACTTC. V gene TRBV6-5 combines with J gene TRBJ2-7; TRBD1 matches at 7 bases. CDR3 length equals 17 residues. Losses at the gene ends were 6 bases for V and 5 bases for J; bases not matched to a gene: 19. CDR1 MNHEY and CDR2 SVGAGI come from the germline V gene.

In DNA, the CDR3 is TGCAGCGTTAACTTAAGGCGGAGGAGGATGTTAGACGAGCAGTTCTTC. Amino acids: CSVNLRRRRMLDEQFF. The rearrangement uses TRBV29-1 and TRBJ2-1; a weak D match, TRBD2 (5 bases). The CDR3 length is 16 residues. Germline V CDR1 and CDR2: SQVTM, ANQGSEA. V dropped 5 bases and J dropped 10 bases, with 27 bases sitting between them.

The chain has TRBV9 and TRBJ2-7; D perhaps matches TRBD2 (6 bases). Trimming took 3 bases from V and 1 from J, leaving 11 bases between them. This CDR3 is 14 amino acids long. Germline CDR1 and CDR2: SGDLS and YYNGEE. In DNA form, the CDR3 reads TGTGCCAGCAGCGCGGGGGACCCTTCCTACGAGCAGTACTTC. As protein: CASSAGDPSYEQYF.

This clonotype has more than one count but fewer than ten. V gene TRBV12-3 or TRBV12-4 combines with J gene TRBJ2-3; 16 nucleotides align to TRBD2. This CDR3 spans 16 amino acids. The V and J ends lost 5 bases and 8 bases, in that order; junction bases with no gene match: 7. CDR3 loop: CASSLGLAGGRGTQYF. DNA for the CDR3: TGTGCCAGCAGTCTGGGACTAGCGGGGGGGCGCGGTACGCAGTATTTT.

The sample holds a few counts of this clonotype. The chain uses TRBV3-1 and TRBJ2-1; no clear D. Looked up from germline, CDR1 is LGHDT and CDR2 is YNNKEL (reference sequence). The ends were cut back, 6 bases at V and 0 bases at J, with 9 bases in the middle. CDR3 length: 14 residues. CDR3 sequence (DNA): TGTGCCAGCAGTTACAGAAGCTCCTACAATGAGCAGTTCTTC. Its translation is CASSYRSSYNEQFF.

This clonotype was seen ten or more times. This chain joins TRBV5-1 and TRBJ2-5; D remains ambiguous. Germline CDR1 is SGHRS and CDR2 is YFSETQ. Trimming shortened V by 0 bases and J by 1 base, and 4 bases separated the two germline ends. The CDR3 sequence is 13 residues long. The CDR3 reads CASSLGSQETQYF. CDR3 nucleotide sequence: TGCGCCAGCAGCTTGGGTAGCCAAGAGACCCAGTACTTC.

Regarding this clonotype: A much larger clone is a single base away; this may be a read error. The chain carries TRBV9 and TRBJ2-5; unclear D gene. This CDR3 spans 13 amino acids. Germline CDR1 is SGDLS and CDR2 is YYNGEE. V was clipped by 4 bases and J by 10 bases, with 17 bases between them. In DNA form, the CDR3 reads TGTGCCAGCAGCCCCGCCGAATTAAAGATCCAGTACTTC. Translated: CASSPAELKIQYF.

This clonotype showed up just a few times. This chain connects TRBV30 to TRBJ1-1, with D possibly matching TRBD1 (6 bases). The CDR3 totals 12 residues. Germline V gene data show CDR1 as GTSNPN and CDR2 as SVGIG (reference sequence). The V gene lost 2 bases and the J gene lost 7 bases, with 11 bases spanning the gap. The CDR3: CAWSTMDSEAFF. The DNA of the CDR3 is TGTGCCTGGAGTACGATGGACAGTGAAGCTTTCTTT.

This clonotype was observed a handful of times. This chain uses TRBV6-1 with TRBJ2-1; perhaps TRBD1 as D (5 bases). The CDR3 runs 15 residues. Looked up from germline, CDR1 is MNHNS and CDR2 is SASEGT. Trimming pared 1 base from V and 6 bases from J, leaving 13 bases between. The CDR3 here is CASSEGWGWGNEQFF. For the CDR3, the DNA is TGTGCCAGCAGTGAAGGCTGGGGCTGGGGCAATGAGCAGTTCTTC.

This clonotype was observed a handful of times. This chain uses TRBV4-3 with TRBJ2-3; 8 nucleotides match TRBD2. V lost 0 bases, J lost 2 bases, and 7 bases stayed unmatched. Germline values: CDR1 LGHNA, CDR2 YSLEER. CDR3 length: 17 residues. The CDR3 loop is CASSQDSGGLPTDTQYF. The DNA for the CDR3 is TGCGCCAGCAGCCAAGATTCGGGGGGGCTCCCCACAGATACGCAGTATTTT.

This clonotype showed up many times. This sequence joins TRBV9 and TRBJ2-1; tentatively, D is TRBD1 or TRBD2 (5 bases each). From germline, CDR1 is SGDLS and CDR2 YYNGEE. V lost 1 base and J lost 3, with 11 bases in between. This CDR3 is built from 15 residues. CDR3 nucleotide sequence: TGTGCCAGCAGCGTATTAGAGGGGATCTACAATGAGCAGTTCTTC. Translation: CASSVLEGIYNEQFF.

The chain joins TRBV6-1 to TRBJ2-7; TRBD1 aligns across 10 bases. The V segment lost 6 bases and the J segment 4 bases; nucleotides outside the gene matches: 6. CDR3 size: 14 residues. Per germline, CDR1 MNHNS and CDR2 SASEGT. In nucleotides, the CDR3 is TGTGCCAGCAGACTTAGGACAGGGGGGTACGAGCAGTACTTC. As protein: CASRLRTGGYEQYF.

This chain connects TRBV2 to TRBJ2-1, with TRBD2 matching over 13 bases. The V gene end was trimmed by 6 bases and the J gene end by 9 bases; junction bases not matched to a gene: 14. This CDR3 has 17 amino acids. CDR1 and CDR2 from the germline V gene are SNHLY and FYNNEI. The DNA for the CDR3 is TGTGCCAGCAGAGGACTAGCGGGAGTGGGGGCATTCAGTGAGCAGTTCTTC. Amino acids: CASRGLAGVGAFSEQFF.